Listed below are T cell receptor beta chains from one sample, sequenced in a study of metastatic and nonmetastatic thyroid tumors. TCRdb re-clonotyped the PCR reads via MiXCR. The table shows 30,000 or so clones, with 20% to 30% occurring only once. Source material: blood. These receptors were collected from a female donor with papillary thyroid cancer or a benign thyroid nodule (not recorded which). Some clones in this sample may be carry-over from other donors' samples. The conserved cysteine and the conserved F or W are not part of the CDR3 here.

length,V,J,CDR3
14,TRBV5-1,TRBJ2-5,ASGSPTGGIQETQY
10,TRBV20-1,TRBJ2-5,SARDFLSLTF
13,TRBV5-1,TRBJ2-1,ASSFKRGGYNEQF
12,TRBV2,TRBJ2-5,ASRGDNFQETQY
11,TRBV7-6,TRBJ1-1,ASSEDGGTEAF
13,TRBV5-5,TRBJ1-5,ASSLGGGRNQPQH
15,TRBV4-3,TRBJ2-1,ASSPDGRVLGGGEQF
16,TRBV7-3,TRBJ2-1,ASSLTPGGTETYNEQF
12,TRBV10-3,TRBJ2-7,AISWTGTPYEQY
12,TRBV19,TRBJ1-2,ASSPGGLIGGYT
12,TRBV27,TRBJ1-2,ASSRQGAHYGYT
15,TRBV19,TRBJ2-1,ASSIKFQGTGDNEQF
11,TRBV7-2,TRBJ2-5,ASSLTVQENQY
15,TRBV10-3,TRBJ1-5,AISESLPTEYGQPQH